This TCR beta chain originates from a study of control samples from healthy donors and cancer patients. This clone has only one observation. TCRdb's copy holds only in-frame clones and misses some; the assay was immunoSEQ multiplex PCR. The sample holds 150,000 to 200,000 clones, around 90% seen once. The CDR3 extends over 13 amino acids. CDR1 and CDR2 (germline): LGHDT, YNNKEL (reference sequence). V lost 7 bases and J lost 8, with 17 bases in between. This sequence originates from a woman in her forties in good health. The chain uses TRBV3-1 (or the pseudogene TRBV3-2) and TRBJ1-1; unclear D gene. The sample consisted of blood. In nucleotides, the CDR3 is TGTGCCAGCACACGCGGACTGAATGGAGAAGCTTTCTTT. This codes for CASTRGLNGEAFF.